A selection of T cell receptor beta chains follows, all from one sample in a study of CD8 T cells in ankylosing spondylitis. One entry per CDR3 protein, called by TCRdb with MiXCR from the 5' RACE reads. There are 150,000 to 200,000 distinct CDR3 sequences in the sample; approximately 10% occur only once, and around 29% lies in the top ten. Sequenced input: blood, either unsorted or a sorted T cell fraction (not recorded which). The receptors here all came from a male donor with ankylosing spondylitis or in good health (not recorded which). Each CDR3 is given with its conserved first and last residue. A D gene is named only where the DNA matches it firmly. Not every row has a clone size; where given, it reads once, few, many or a size class.

J gene: TRBJ2-3
clone size: many
V gene: TRBV5-1
D gene: NA
CDR3 DNA: TGCGCCAGCAGCCCCGGTCTCACCCCTAGCACAGATACGCAGTATTTT
CDR3 protein: CASSPGLTPSTDTQYF

J gene: TRBJ2-7
clone size: NA
V gene: TRBV14
D gene: NA
CDR3 DNA: TGTGCCAGCAGCCCCCACCAGTCTATTGAGGTCGAGCAGTACTTC
CDR3 protein: CASSPHQSIEVEQYF

J gene: TRBJ2-5
clone size: few
V gene: TRBV3-1
D gene: NA
CDR3 DNA: TGTGCCAGCAGCCGGAGGCGCGGCGGCCAAGAGACCCAGTACTTC
CDR3 protein: CASSRRRGGQETQYF

J gene: TRBJ2-7
clone size: many
V gene: TRBV20-1
D gene: TRBD1
CDR3 DNA: TGCAGTGCTGAGCGACAGGGGGGCTTGTCCTACGAGCAGTACTTC
CDR3 protein: CSAERQGGLSYEQYF

J gene: TRBJ2-3
clone size: few
V gene: TRBV5-1
D gene: NA
CDR3 DNA: TGCGCCAGCAGCTCCCCCGGAACTCGCACAGATACGCAGTATTTT
CDR3 protein: CASSSPGTRTDTQYF

J gene: TRBJ1-2
clone size: NA
V gene: TRBV7-9
D gene: TRBD1
CDR3 DNA: TGTGCCAGCAGTCCCCGGGACAGCCTTATCTATGGCTACACCTTC
CDR3 protein: CASSPRDSLIYGYTF

J gene: TRBJ2-5
clone size: many
V gene: TRBV7-8
D gene: NA
CDR3 DNA: TGTGCCAGCAGCATGCCGCCTGTAAGGACCCAGTACTTC
CDR3 protein: CASSMPPVRTQYF

J gene: TRBJ2-3
clone size: many
V gene: TRBV29-1
D gene: TRBD1
CDR3 DNA: TGCAGCGTAGAGGACAGGGGGGCAGATACGCAGTATTTT
CDR3 protein: CSVEDRGADTQYF

J gene: TRBJ2-3
clone size: NA
V gene: TRBV7-2
D gene: TRBD2
CDR3 DNA: TGTGCCAGCAGCTTAAATAGCGGGGGGAGCACAGATACGCAGTATTTT
CDR3 protein: CASSLNSGGSTDTQYF

J gene: TRBJ2-2
clone size: many
V gene: TRBV11-2
D gene: NA
CDR3 DNA: TGTGCCAGCAGCTCTCACAGGCCCGGGGAGCTGTTTTTT
CDR3 protein: CASSSHRPGELFF

J gene: TRBJ2-1
clone size: NA
V gene: TRBV5-1
D gene: NA
CDR3 DNA: TGCGCCAGCACTTCCGAGGGCTACAATGAGCAGTTCTTC
CDR3 protein: CASTSEGYNEQFF

J gene: TRBJ1-4
clone size: many
V gene: TRBV29-1
D gene: NA
CDR3 DNA: TGCAGCGTTGGGGACGCAGGGCTGGTCGAAAAACTGTTTTTT
CDR3 protein: CSVGDAGLVEKLFF

J gene: TRBJ2-2
clone size: many
V gene: TRBV12-3/TRBV12-4
D gene: NA
CDR3 DNA: TGTGCCAGCAGTCCGTATAACACCGGGGAGCTGTTTTTT
CDR3 protein: CASSPYNTGELFF

J gene: TRBJ2-7
clone size: many
V gene: TRBV12-3/TRBV12-4
D gene: NA
CDR3 DNA: TGTGCCAGCAGTCAGACAGTCTACGAGCAGTACTTC
CDR3 protein: CASSQTVYEQYF

J gene: TRBJ1-2
clone size: many
V gene: TRBV11-2
D gene: TRBD1
CDR3 DNA: TGTGCCAGCAGCGCAACAGGGGGCAATGTCTATGGCTACACCTTC
CDR3 protein: CASSATGGNVYGYTF